What follows are 14 T cell receptor beta chains derived from one specimen sequenced in a study of sequential checkpoint blockade in melanoma. Profiling relied on immunoSEQ multiplex PCR, and the TCRdb table lists in-frame clones only, not all of them. The table lists roughly 11,000 clones, 65% to 70% of them singletons. This sample's treatment: randomized to nivolumab then ipilimumab (arm A) or the reverse (arm B). This specimen consisted of CD8+ T cells sorted from blood (inferred from file names), obtained from a patient given nivolumab and ipilimumab in sequence. The receptors derive from a human donor with melanoma.

The genes are TRBV7-9 and TRBJ2-5, with 9 bases fitting TRBD1. The germline gives CDR1 SEHNR, CDR2 FQNEAQ (reference sequence). V was clipped by 2 bases and J by 4 bases; unmatched bases: 5. This CDR3 is built from 15 residues. This CDR3 reads CASSLTTGGLETQYF. The CDR3 nucleotides read TGTGCCAGCAGCTTAACAACAGGGGGCTTAGAGACCCAGTACTTC.

The V gene is TRBV27, the J gene TRBJ1-5; 8 bases agree with TRBD1. Germline trimming cut 10 bases from V and 0 bases from J; bases unmatched to any gene: 8. CDR3 length: 15 residues. CDR1 is MNHEY, CDR2 SMNVEV, per germline (reference sequence). CDR3 in DNA: TGTGCCAACGGCCGGGACAGGAATAGCAATCAGCCCCAGCATTTT. It is translated as CANGRDRNSNQPQHF.

V is TRBV7-9 and J is TRBJ2-7, with 8 bases that match TRBD2. The CDR3 is 12 amino acids. From germline, CDR1 is SEHNR and CDR2 FQNEAQ (reference sequence). J lost 4 bases, V lost 11 bases, and 7 bases had no gene match. The CDR3 spells CAVQRGSYEQYF. The CDR3 DNA is TGTGCCGTCCAGCGGGGGTCTTACGAGCAGTACTTC.

The V and J genes are TRBV5-6 and TRBJ1-5, with 9 bases fitting TRBD1. This CDR3 comprises 18 residues. Germline values: CDR1 SGHDT, CDR2 YYEEEE. The V gene end was trimmed by 3 bases and the J gene end by 0 bases; junction bases not matched to a gene: 10. CDR3 sequence reads: CASSSKTGQGYSNQPQHF. CDR3 bases: TGTGCCAGCAGCTCGAAGACCGGACAGGGGTATAGCAATCAGCCCCAGCATTTT.

V and J are TRBV7-9 and TRBJ2-3; a weak D match, TRBD2 (5 bases). Between the trimmed V and J ends, which lost 1 base and 5 bases, there was a span of 13 bases. Germline-derived CDR1 and CDR2 are SEHNR and FQNEAQ (reference sequence). This CDR3 has 15 residues. CDR3 in DNA: TGTGCCAGCAGCTTAGTTCTGCGGGCGGTAGATACGCAGTATTTT. Amino acid sequence: CASSLVLRAVDTQYF.

CDR3 protein: CASPEVQGYTDTQYF. DNA for the CDR3: TGTGCCAGCCCTGAGGTCCAGGGTTATACAGATACGCAGTATTTT. The chain combines TRBV6-6 with TRBJ2-3; D might be TRBD1 (5 bases). The CDR3 spans 15 residues. Trimming stripped 8 bases from V and 3 bases from J, with 18 bases between. Germline lookup yields CDR1 MNHNY and CDR2 SVGAGI (reference sequence).

The V and J genes are TRBV7-6 and TRBJ2-2, with 9 bases identical to TRBD1. This CDR3 spans 15 amino acids. In germline, CDR1 is SGHVS, CDR2 FNYEAQ. V shed 2 bases and J 2 bases; nucleotides not matched to a gene: 0. The chain's CDR3 is CASSLTGGNTGELFF. The CDR3 DNA follows: TGTGCCAGCAGCTTAACAGGGGGCAACACCGGGGAGCTGTTTTTT.

As concerns this clone: Sequence at one end of the junction differs from germline and may be a read error. The chain carries TRBV30 and TRBJ1-1; 7 bases are shared with TRBD1. CDR3 length: 11 residues. Germline-derived CDR1 and CDR2 are GTSNPN and SVGIG (reference sequence). The CDR3 region is CAWSVGWDSRF. CDR3 DNA: TGTGCCTGGAGTGTAGGTTGGGACAGTCGGTTT.

The chain employs TRBV4-3 and TRBJ1-1, with unresolved D. The ends were cut back, 0 bases at V and 1 base at J, with 6 bases in the middle. Looked up from germline, CDR1 is LGHNA and CDR2 is YSLEER. This CDR3 has 14 residues. The CDR3 sequence: CASSQEDWNTEAFF. For the CDR3, the DNA is TGCGCCAGCAGCCAAGAGGACTGGAACACTGAAGCTTTCTTT.

V and J are TRBV10-3 and TRBJ2-1, with 10 bases identical to TRBD2. The germline V gene encodes CDR1 ENHRY and CDR2 SYGVKD. Losses at the gene ends were 4 bases for V and 4 bases for J; bases not matched to a gene: 1. CDR3 length: 14 residues. CDR3 protein: CAISAAGGYNEQFF. In DNA form, the CDR3 reads TGTGCCATCAGTGCAGCGGGAGGGTACAATGAGCAGTTCTTC.

The chain is built from TRBV27 and TRBJ1-4; no clear D. Looked up from germline, CDR1 is MNHEY and CDR2 is SMNVEV (reference sequence). The germline V and J ends were trimmed by 5 bases and 7 bases, with 14 bases remaining between them. The CDR3 consists of 14 residues. The CDR3 DNA reads as TGTGCCAGCAGTCAAGGTTCGGGGTCTGAAAAACTGTTTTTT. It encodes CASSQGSGSEKLFF.

The chain employs TRBV5-1 and TRBJ2-1; 9 positions match TRBD2. This CDR3 region has 15 residues. V dropped 2 bases and J dropped 12; count of bases not matched to a gene: 12. CDR1 and CDR2 from the germline V gene are SGHRS and YFSETQ. The CDR3 DNA is TGCGCCAGCAGCTTAGAGCGGGAGGCCCTCTCGGGGCAGTTCTTC. It translates to CASSLEREALSGQFF.

The genes are TRBV10-3 and TRBJ2-5, with 7 bases that match TRBD1. This CDR3 comprises 13 residues. The junction had 3 bases not matched to a gene; V was cut back by 3 bases and J by 5 bases. Germline V gives CDR1 ENHRY, CDR2 SYGVKD. CDR3 nucleotide sequence: TGTGCCATCAGTGAAGGCAGGGGGGAGACCCAGTACTTC. Translated, it gives CAISEGRGETQYF.

This chain joins TRBV19 and TRBJ2-7; D not certain. Trimming shortened V by 6 bases and J by 3 bases, and 6 bases separated the two germline ends. In germline, CDR1 is LNHDA, CDR2 SQIVND (reference sequence). CDR3 length: 11 amino acids. Written as DNA, the CDR3 is TGTGCCAGTAGCAGTGGCTACGAGCAGTACTTC. It translates to CASSSGYEQYF.